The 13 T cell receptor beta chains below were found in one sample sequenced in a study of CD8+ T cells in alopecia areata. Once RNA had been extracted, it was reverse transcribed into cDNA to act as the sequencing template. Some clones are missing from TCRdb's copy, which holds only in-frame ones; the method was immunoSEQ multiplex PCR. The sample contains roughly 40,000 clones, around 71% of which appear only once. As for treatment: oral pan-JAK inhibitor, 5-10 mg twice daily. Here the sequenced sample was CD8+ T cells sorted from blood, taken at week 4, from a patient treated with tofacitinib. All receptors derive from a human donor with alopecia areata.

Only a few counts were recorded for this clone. CDR3 in DNA: TGCAGCGTGACCGGGACAGTATTCTACGAGCAGTACTTC. It codes for CSVTGTVFYEQYF. This rearrangement joins TRBV29-1 to TRBJ2-7; 7 nucleotides agree with TRBD1. The length of the CDR3 is 13 residues. After removal of 6 bases from V and 3 bases from J, the junction contained 8 bases not matched to a gene. The germline gives CDR1 SQVTM, CDR2 ANQGSEA.

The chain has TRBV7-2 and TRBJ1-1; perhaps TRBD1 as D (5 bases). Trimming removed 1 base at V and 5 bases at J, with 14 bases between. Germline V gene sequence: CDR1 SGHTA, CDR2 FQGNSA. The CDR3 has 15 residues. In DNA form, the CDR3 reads TGTGCCAGCAGCTTAGGGTCTGGGGGGGGAACTGAAGCTTTCTTT. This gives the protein CASSLGSGGGTEAFF.

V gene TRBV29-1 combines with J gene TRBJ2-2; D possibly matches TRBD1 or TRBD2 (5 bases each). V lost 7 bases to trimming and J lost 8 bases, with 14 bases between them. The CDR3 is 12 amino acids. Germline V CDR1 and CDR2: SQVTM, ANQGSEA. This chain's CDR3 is CSGTGPPGELFF. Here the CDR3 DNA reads TGCAGCGGCACGGGACCCCCTGGGGAGCTGTTTTTT.

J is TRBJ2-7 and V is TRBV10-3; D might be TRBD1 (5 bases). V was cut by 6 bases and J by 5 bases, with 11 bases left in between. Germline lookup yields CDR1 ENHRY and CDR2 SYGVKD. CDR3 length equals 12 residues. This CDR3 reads CAIRVAGHEQYF. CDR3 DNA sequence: TGTGCCATCAGGGTGGCAGGGCACGAGCAGTACTTC.

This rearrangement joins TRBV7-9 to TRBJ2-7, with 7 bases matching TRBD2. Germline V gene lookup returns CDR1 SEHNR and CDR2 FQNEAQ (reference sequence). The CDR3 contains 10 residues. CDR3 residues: CAAGDYEQYF. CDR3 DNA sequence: TGTGCGGCGGGGGACTACGAGCAGTACTTC.

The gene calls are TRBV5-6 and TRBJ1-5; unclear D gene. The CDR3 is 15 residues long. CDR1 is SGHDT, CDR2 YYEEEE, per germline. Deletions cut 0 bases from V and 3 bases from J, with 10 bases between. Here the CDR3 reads CASSLEGSYNQPQHF. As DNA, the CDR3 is TGTGCCAGCAGCTTGGAGGGCAGCTACAATCAGCCCCAGCATTTT.

CDR3 nucleotide sequence: TGCAGCGCTGGGAGGGAAACCGGGGAGCTGTTTTTT. Protein: CSAGRETGELFF. The rearrangement uses TRBV29-1 and TRBJ2-2; TRBD2 aligns across 7 bases. Germline CDR1 SQVTM, CDR2 ANQGSEA. The CDR3 has 12 residues. The trim removed 7 bases at V and 5 bases at J, leaving 4 bases unmatched.

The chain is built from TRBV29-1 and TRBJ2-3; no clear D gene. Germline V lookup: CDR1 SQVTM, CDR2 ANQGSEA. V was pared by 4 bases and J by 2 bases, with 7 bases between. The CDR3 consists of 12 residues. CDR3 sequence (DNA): TGCAGCGTTGTGACTTACACAGATACGCAGTATTTT. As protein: CSVVTYTDTQYF.

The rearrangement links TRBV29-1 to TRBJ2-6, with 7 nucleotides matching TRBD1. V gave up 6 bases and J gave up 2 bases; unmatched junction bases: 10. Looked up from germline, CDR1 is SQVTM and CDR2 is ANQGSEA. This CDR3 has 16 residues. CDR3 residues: CSVGPQGGAGANVLTF. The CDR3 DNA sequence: TGCAGCGTGGGACCTCAAGGGGGCGCTGGGGCCAACGTCCTGACTTTC.

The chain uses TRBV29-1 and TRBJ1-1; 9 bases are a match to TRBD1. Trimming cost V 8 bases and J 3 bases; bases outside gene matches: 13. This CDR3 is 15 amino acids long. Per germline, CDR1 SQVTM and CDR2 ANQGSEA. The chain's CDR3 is CSFLKGQGMDTEAFF. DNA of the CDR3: TGCAGCTTCCTTAAGGGACAGGGAATGGACACTGAAGCTTTCTTT.

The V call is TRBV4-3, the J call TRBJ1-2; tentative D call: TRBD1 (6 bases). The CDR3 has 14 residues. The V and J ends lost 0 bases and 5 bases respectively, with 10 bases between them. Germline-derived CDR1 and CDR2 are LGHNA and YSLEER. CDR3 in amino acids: CASSQDQGGYGYTF. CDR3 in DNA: TGCGCCAGCAGCCAAGATCAAGGGGGGTATGGCTACACCTTC.

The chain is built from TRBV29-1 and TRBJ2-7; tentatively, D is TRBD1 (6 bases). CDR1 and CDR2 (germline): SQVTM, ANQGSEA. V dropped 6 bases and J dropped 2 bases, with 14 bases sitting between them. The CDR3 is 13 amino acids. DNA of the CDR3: TGCAGCGTCGCCTTGACAGGAACCTACGAGCAGTACTTC. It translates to CSVALTGTYEQYF.

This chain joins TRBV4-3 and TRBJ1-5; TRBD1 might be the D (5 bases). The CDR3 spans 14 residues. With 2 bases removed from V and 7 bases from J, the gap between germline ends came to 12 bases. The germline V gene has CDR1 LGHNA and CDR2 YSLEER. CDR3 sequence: CASSQSIGGQPQHF. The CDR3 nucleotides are TGCGCCAGCAGCCAATCCATCGGGGGGCAGCCCCAGCATTTT.